A selection of T cell receptor beta chains follows, all from one sample in a study of response to subunit inactivated influenza vaccine. TCRdb re-analysed the RT-PCR reads in MiXCR, keeping a single row per CDR3 protein. The sample has approximately 490,000 distinct CDR3 sequences; 6.5% to 8% are singletons. Sequencing used PBMCs from blood, obtained 23 to 25 months after vaccination. The receptors originated from a man between 50 and 75 years old who received an inactivated influenza vaccine. The CDR3 runs from the conserved cysteine through the conserved F or W. A D gene is named only where the DNA matches it firmly. A row's size may be missing; if present it is once, few, many or a size class.

d_gene	v_gene	abundance	j_gene	CDR3nt	CDR3aa
.	TRBV5-6	many	TRBJ2-5	TGTGCCAGCAGCTTGGCTTTGGGACACAGGATCCTAGAGACCCAGTACTTC	CASSLALGHRILETQYF
TRBD1	TRBV7-3	few	TRBJ2-1	TGTGCCAGCAGCTTAACGGGGGCACAGGGGGGTGATGAGCAGTTCTTC	CASSLTGAQGGDEQFF
.	TRBV7-2	few	TRBJ2-2	TGTGCCAGCACCCGAATCACCGGGGAGCTGTTTTTT	CASTRITGELFF
.	TRBV21-1	few	TRBJ2-1	TGTGCCAGCAGCTTTAAGACTAGCGGAAATTACAATGAGCAGTTCTTC	CASSFKTSGNYNEQFF
.	TRBV12-3/TRBV12-4	.	TRBJ1-5	TGTGCCAGCAGTTCACCGGGCCTAAATCAGCCCCAGCATTTT	CASSSPGLNQPQHF
.	TRBV4-3	.	TRBJ1-1	TGCGCCAGCAGCTTCGGGGGAACGTACACTGAAGCTTTCTTT	CASSFGGTYTEAFF
.	TRBV7-2	many	TRBJ1-6	TGTGCCAGCAGCTTAGCGGGGCAGAATAATTCACCCCTCCACTTT	CASSLAGQNNSPLHF
TRBD1	TRBV20-1	.	TRBJ2-2	TGCAGTGCTAGACAGGGGGCCTCGAACACCGGGGAGCTGTTTTTT	CSARQGASNTGELFF
TRBD1	TRBV6-5	.	TRBJ1-3	TGTGCCAGCAGTTACTCGATCCCGGACAGGGGTAGAAACACCATATATTTT	CASSYSIPDRGRNTIYF
.	TRBV18	few	TRBJ2-2	TGTGCCAGCTCACCAAATAACGTTCCTCGTACCGGGGAGCTGTTTTTT	CASSPNNVPRTGELFF
TRBD2	TRBV28	many	TRBJ2-7	TGTGCCATCGGACCTAGCGGTTACGAGCAGTACTTC	CAIGPSGYEQYF
.	TRBV21-1	.	TRBJ2-2	TGTGCCAGCAGCAAAGGATTCGCGACTAGCGGGAGCACCGGGGAGCTGTTTTTT	CASSKGFATSGSTGELFF
TRBD1	TRBV29-1	many	TRBJ2-5	TGCAGCGTTGGAGGACAGGGGCAAGAGACCCAGTACTTC	CSVGGQGQETQYF
TRBD1	TRBV7-9	many	TRBJ2-7	TGTGCCAGCAGCTCCTCGTCCGGGACAGGGACCTACGAGCAGTACTTC	CASSSSSGTGTYEQYF
.	TRBV12-3/TRBV12-4	few	TRBJ1-1	TGTGCCAGCAGTAACCAGGGTTCGTTAAGAGGAACTGAAGCTTTCTTT	CASSNQGSLRGTEAFF
.	TRBV29-1	few	TRBJ2-3	TGCAGCGTTGTAGGAAGGATGTCAGATACGCAGTATTTT	CSVVGRMSDTQYF
.	TRBV12-3/TRBV12-4	many	TRBJ2-2	TGTGCCAGCAGACATGGACAGTTGAACACCGGGGAGCTGTTTTTT	CASRHGQLNTGELFF
TRBD1	TRBV7-9	few	TRBJ1-2	TGTGCCAGCAGCTCAGGGGGTTTCTACAATGGCTACACCTTC	CASSSGGFYNGYTF
.	TRBV15	few	TRBJ2-7	TGTGCCACCAGCAGAGGTGGAGACCTCTACGAGCAGTACTTC	CATSRGGDLYEQYF
.	TRBV20-1	.	TRBJ2-5	TGCAGTGCTAGAGATTACGGGGGTCGGGAGACCCAGTACTTC	CSARDYGGRETQYF
.	TRBV6-6	few	TRBJ2-5	TGTGCCAGCAGTTACACGAAGGAGACCCAGTACTTC	CASSYTKETQYF
TRBD2	TRBV29-1	many	TRBJ2-3	TGCAGCGTCGCCGGTACTGGCGGGAGTGCCAATACGCAGTATTTT	CSVAGTGGSANTQYF
.	TRBV12-3/TRBV12-4	many	TRBJ1-3	TGTGCCAGCAGTCTATCGTTTTCTGGAAACACCATATATTTT	CASSLSFSGNTIYF
.	TRBV7-2	few	TRBJ2-5	TGTGCCAGCAGCCAACAACCGGGGTCTCAAGAGACCCAGTACTTC	CASSQQPGSQETQYF